This T cell receptor (beta chain) was obtained from a study of cytomegalovirus exposure and HLA in healthy donors. Study-level information: There were approximately 81 million unique TCRs (from HLA-typed donors) in an early data release.

The germline V gene has CDR1 SQVTM and CDR2 ANQGSEA. The CDR3 runs to 15 residues. Germline trimming cut 0 bases from V and 1 base from J; bases unmatched to any gene: 4. As to this clone: The antigen remains undetermined.

Broader study findings: Analysis was performed later, and it showed HLA-associated TCR beta chains to be more clonally expanded than equally common others.

The PCR contained 60 Vbeta and 13 Jbeta primers. The protocol was immunoSEQ multiplex PCR, while the TCRdb copy is restricted to in-frame clones and leaves out a portion. The table has about 200,000 clones, 82% seen once. The chain joins TRBV29-1 to TRBJ2-3, with 7 bases that match TRBD2. Sequenced input: PBMCs. The TCR was taken from a man aged 35 to 55 in good health and CMV-seropositive. CDR3 nucleotides: TGCAGCGTTGAAGATCGACTAGCAGGCACAGATACGCAGTATTTT. This gives the protein CSVEDRLAGTDTQYF.